This T cell receptor beta chain was sequenced in a study of beta chain features in type 1 diabetes. Study at large: There were around 110 million sorted cells examined across all samples. General study points: More deletions and fewer insertions at VDJ junctions were seen in type 1 diabetes patients. Across all four CD4+ subsets, people with type 1 diabetes showed modestly shorter TCRB CDR3s.

This clone was picked up a small number of times. Its target is unknown. Of the isolated RNA, all was reverse transcribed, and so the sequenced material was expressed TCRB transcripts. Read counts averaged approximately 3.5 million for samples of naive, central memory and regulatory T cells. The assay was immunoSEQ multiplex PCR, and TCRdb's table has in-frame clones only and misses some. This sample has fewer than 200,000 clones, with under 13% found just once. Germline CDR1 is GTSNPN and CDR2 is SVGIG (reference sequence). This CDR3 has 13 residues. Trimming took off 7 bases at V and 2 bases at J, with 12 bases between the two ends. One heparinised blood draw, averaging about 100 mL, came from each donor.

The sample consisted of central memory CD4+ T cells from blood. The chain has TRBV30 and TRBJ1-3; possibly TRBD1 for D (5 bases). This clonotype was sampled from a man aged 25 to 40 with type 1 diabetes. In nucleotides, the CDR3 is TGTGCCTTATCTAAGGGGCCTGGAAACACCATATATTTT. Residues: CALSKGPGNTIYF.